This entry lists 25 T cell receptor beta chains sequenced from one sample in a study of blood T cell repertoires in COVID-19. Some clones are missing from TCRdb's copy, which holds only in-frame ones; the method was immunoSEQ multiplex PCR. The sample includes roughly 260,000 clones, approximately 83% of them seen just once. The material sequenced was PBMCs or T cells enriched from blood (not recorded which). These receptors originate from a woman in her 50s who had recovered from COVID-19.

V is TRBV27 and J is TRBJ2-7, with a tentative D call TRBD2 (5 bases). The germline gives CDR1 MNHEY, CDR2 SMNVEV (reference sequence). Between the trimmed V and J ends, which lost 0 bases and 6 bases, there was a span of 9 bases. This CDR3 is 13 amino acids long. CDR3 residues: CASSLSGVGEQYF. The CDR3, as DNA: TGTGCCAGCAGTTTATCCGGGGTCGGCGAGCAGTACTTC.

The rearrangement joins TRBV28 to TRBJ1-5; TRBD1 agrees at 7 bases. V shed 3 bases and J 2 bases; nucleotides not matched to a gene: 4. There are 15 residues in the CDR3. Per the germline V gene, CDR1 is MDHEN and CDR2 is SYDVKM. Here the CDR3 DNA reads TGTGCCAGCAGTTTGACAGGGTTTGGCAATCAGCCCCAGCATTTT. Translating it yields CASSLTGFGNQPQHF.

In its sample, this clone was seen once. The chain combines TRBV9 with TRBJ2-1; 7 nucleotides align to TRBD2. The CDR3 sequence is 17 residues long. Germline V gene sequence: CDR1 SGDLS, CDR2 YYNGEE. V shed 0 bases and J 8 bases; nucleotides not matched to a gene: 14. The CDR3 region has the DNA TGTGCCAGCAGCGTAGTTGGGAATAGCGGGTTTTACGATGAGCAGTTCTTC. It codes for CASSVVGNSGFYDEQFF.

This rearrangement joins TRBV2 to TRBJ2-7, with D possibly being TRBD1 (7 bases). Per germline, CDR1 SNHLY and CDR2 FYNNEI. CDR3 size: 13 residues. The V gene lost 5 bases and the J gene lost 6 bases, with 14 bases spanning the gap. CDR3 amino acids: CASSRNQGGEQYF. The CDR3 DNA reads as TGTGCCAGCAGTCGAAACCAGGGGGGCGAGCAGTACTTC.

The chain joins TRBV28 to TRBJ2-2; 11 nucleotides match TRBD2. The germline gives CDR1 MDHEN, CDR2 SYDVKM. There are 16 residues in the CDR3. Trimming removed 5 bases from V and 7 bases from J; junction bases left unmatched: 9. DNA for the CDR3: TGTGCCAGCAGTCAGACTAGCGGGATATTCGGCGGGGAGCTGTTTTTT. Its translation is CASSQTSGIFGGELFF.

This clone has more than one count but fewer than ten. This rearrangement joins TRBV9 to TRBJ2-7; tentatively, D is TRBD2 (6 bases). The CDR3 totals 16 residues. Trimming cost V 0 bases and J 1 base, with 14 bases left between them. The germline V gene has CDR1 SGDLS and CDR2 YYNGEE. Written as DNA, the CDR3 is TGTGCCAGCAGCGTAGGGCCAAAGGGACTTTCCTACGAGCAGTACTTC. Translation: CASSVGPKGLSYEQYF.

V is TRBV2 and J is TRBJ2-3, with 8 bases identical to TRBD1. In germline, CDR1 is SNHLY, CDR2 FYNNEI. The CDR3 length is 15 residues. Trimming removed 6 bases from V and 6 bases from J; junction bases left unmatched: 11. The CDR3 DNA reads TGTGCCAGCAGCACCGGCGACAGGGGCTCGGATACGCAGTATTTT. This gives the protein CASSTGDRGSDTQYF.

Ten or more counts support this clone. The CDR3 loop is CASSQVGLRAYNEQFF. The CDR3, as DNA: TGCGCCAGCAGCCAAGTCGGACTACGGGCGTACAATGAGCAGTTCTTC. The rearrangement uses TRBV4-1 and TRBJ2-1; maybe TRBD2 (6 bases). The CDR3 sequence is 16 residues long. The ends were cut back, 1 base at V and 4 bases at J, with 14 bases in the middle. Per the germline V gene, CDR1 is MGHRA and CDR2 is YSYEKL.

CDR3 protein: CASSLTVRGGVRSPLHF. For the CDR3, the DNA is TGTGCCAGCAGTTTAACGGTAAGGGGCGGCGTCAGGTCACCCCTCCACTTT. V is TRBV28 and J is TRBJ1-6, with D possibly being TRBD1 (5 bases). Per the germline V gene, CDR1 is MDHEN and CDR2 is SYDVKM. V was pared by 2 bases and J by 10 bases, with 21 bases between. The CDR3 covers 17 residues.

The rearrangement links TRBV4-1 to TRBJ1-5, with D possibly TRBD1 on 5 matching bases. Deletions cut 0 bases from V and 5 bases from J, with 14 bases between. Germline CDR1 is MGHRA and CDR2 is YSYEKL. The CDR3 spans 16 residues. The CDR3 loop reads CASSQDLTGRHQPQHF. CDR3 DNA: TGCGCCAGCAGCCAAGATCTAACAGGCCGTCATCAGCCCCAGCATTTT.

The V gene is TRBV3-1 (or the pseudogene TRBV3-2), the J gene TRBJ2-2; 14 nucleotides match TRBD2. Germline CDR1 reads LGHDT; CDR2 reads YNNKEL (reference sequence). The trim removed 3 bases at V and 6 bases at J, leaving 3 bases unmatched. The CDR3 contains 16 residues. CDR3 region: CASSQGLAGVAGELFF. CDR3 nucleotide sequence: TGTGCCAGCAGCCAGGGACTAGCGGGAGTCGCCGGGGAGCTGTTTTTT.

The chain uses TRBV27 and TRBJ2-2; TRBD2 is a possible D gene (6 bases). CDR1 is MNHEY and CDR2 is SMNVEV in the germline V gene (reference sequence). Trimming removed 3 bases at V and 6 bases at J, with 20 bases between. This CDR3 is built from 17 residues. The CDR3 sequence: CASSLGGDYQRAGELFF. CDR3 nucleotide sequence: TGTGCCAGCAGTTTGGGGGGAGATTACCAAAGGGCCGGGGAGCTGTTTTTT.

The rearrangement joins TRBV6-1 to TRBJ2-2; 11 bases are shared with TRBD2. This CDR3 region has 19 residues. The germline V gene has CDR1 MNHNS and CDR2 SASEGT. The ends lost 2 bases at V and 1 base at J; junction bases unmatched: 9. The CDR3 spells CASSERLAGLTLNTGELFF. CDR3 in DNA: TGTGCCAGCAGTGAAAGACTAGCGGGACTTACTCTGAACACCGGGGAGCTGTTTTTT.

V usage is TRBV2 and J usage is TRBJ2-1, with TRBD2 as a possible D gene (5 bases). Germline V gives CDR1 SNHLY, CDR2 FYNNEI. V was shortened by 8 bases and J by 0 bases, with 14 bases between the two germline ends. The length of the CDR3 is 15 residues. The CDR3 nucleotides are TGTGCCAGCCAACTCGAAACTAGCTCCTACAATGAGCAGTTCTTC. It translates to CASQLETSSYNEQFF.

The rearrangement joins TRBV27 to TRBJ2-2; D ambiguous. In germline, CDR1 is MNHEY, CDR2 SMNVEV (reference sequence). V was pared by 2 bases and J by 3 bases, with 10 bases between. This CDR3 spans 15 amino acids. CDR3 residues: CASSLMAEYTGELFF. Here the CDR3 DNA reads TGTGCCAGCAGTTTAATGGCGGAGTACACCGGGGAGCTGTTTTTT.

The chain has TRBV5-1 and TRBJ1-2; D is perhaps TRBD1 (6 bases). The germline CDR1 and CDR2 sequences are SGHRS and YFSETQ. The CDR3 is 16 residues long. V gave up 0 bases and J gave up 2 bases, with 14 bases separating them. The DNA for the CDR3 is TGCGCCAGCAGCTTGGGAGGAACAGGGCCCAACTATGGCTACACCTTC. Its translation is CASSLGGTGPNYGYTF.

V is TRBV19 and J is TRBJ2-5; no clear D. CDR3 length equals 14 residues. The germline CDR1 and CDR2 sequences are LNHDA and SQIVND (reference sequence). The CDR3: CANTRVRQKETQYF. DNA for the CDR3: TGTGCAAACACGCGCGTCAGACAAAAAGAGACCCAGTACTTC. The full variable domain, with the rest looked up from reference TRBV19 and TRBJ2-5, is DGGITQSPKYLFRKEGQNVTLSCEQNLNHDAMYWYRQDPGQGLRLIYYSQIVNDFQKGDIAEGYSVSREKKESFPLTVTSAQKNPTAFYLCANTRVRQKETQYFGPGTRLLVL.

This clone was seen a single time. The chain uses TRBV27 and TRBJ1-1; D perhaps matches TRBD1 (5 bases). Trimming pared 8 bases from V and 11 bases from J, leaving 24 bases between. The CDR3 runs 14 residues. Germline CDR1 reads MNHEY; CDR2 reads SMNVEV (reference sequence). The CDR3 here is CASSFRAGLYEAFF. Here the CDR3 DNA reads TGTGCCAGCTCCTTCCGGGCAGGGCTCTACGAGGCTTTCTTT.

The DNA of the CDR3 is TGTGCCAGCAGCCCTCGTGGGGCTACCACTAACTATGGCTACACCTTC. Protein product: CASSPRGATTNYGYTF. The rearrangement joins TRBV7-8 to TRBJ1-2, with D maybe TRBD1 (5 bases). The CDR3 contains 16 residues. Germline V gives CDR1 SGHVS, CDR2 FQNEAQ. V lost 5 bases to trimming and J lost 0 bases, with 16 bases between them.

V is TRBV30 and J is TRBJ1-1; 9 bases match TRBD1. Losses at the gene ends were 7 bases for V and 1 base for J; bases not matched to a gene: 7. CDR3 length equals 14 residues. CDR1 and CDR2 (germline): GTSNPN, SVGIG (reference sequence). The CDR3 DNA sequence: TGTGCCTCCGACAGGGGGTGGTCGAACACTGAAGCTTTCTTT. This gives the protein CASDRGWSNTEAFF. The entire variable domain, with the rest obtained from reference TRBV30 and TRBJ1-1, is as follows: SQTIHQWPATLVQPVGSPLSLECTVEGTSNPNLYWYRQAAGRGLQLLFYSVGIGQISSEVPQNLSASRPQDRQFILSSKKLLLSDSGFYLCASDRGWSNTEAFFGQGTRLTVV.

The chain has TRBV5-8 and TRBJ2-1, with 9 positions matching TRBD2. CDR1 is SGHTS, CDR2 YDEGEE, per germline. The CDR3 covers 18 residues. The trim removed 4 bases at V and 0 bases at J, leaving 11 bases unmatched. The CDR3 DNA sequence: TGTGCCAGCAGCCCGCCAGGACTAGCGCGTAGCTCCTACAATGAGCAGTTCTTC. This gives the protein CASSPPGLARSSYNEQFF. The full variable domain, with the rest looked up from reference TRBV5-8 and TRBJ2-1, is EAGVTQSPTHLIKTRGQQATLRCSPISGHTSVYWYQQALGLGLQFLLWYDEGEERNRGNFPPRFSGRQFPNYSSELNVNALELEDSALYLCASSPPGLARSSYNEQFFGPGTRLTVL.

The rearrangement links TRBV11-2 to TRBJ2-7; D is perhaps TRBD2 (6 bases). The CDR3 runs 18 residues. Trimming shortened V by 7 bases and J by 0 bases, and 25 bases separated the two germline ends. Germline assignment: CDR1 SGHAT and CDR2 FQNNGV. This CDR3 reads CASTPSLSGGADSYEQYF. Written as DNA, the CDR3 is TGTGCCAGCACCCCGTCCCTATCTGGAGGGGCGGACTCCTACGAGCAGTACTTC.

J is TRBJ2-2 and V is TRBV19, with 9 nucleotides matching TRBD2. This CDR3 comprises 16 residues. Germline CDR1 LNHDA, CDR2 SQIVND (reference sequence). After removal of 3 bases from V and 4 bases from J, the junction contained 6 bases not matched to a gene. CDR3 DNA: TGTGCCAGTAGTATTTTCGCGGGAGGGCCCACCGGGGAGCTGTTTTTT. Its translation is CASSIFAGGPTGELFF.

The rearrangement links TRBV27 to TRBJ2-7; 14 bases are a match to TRBD2. The CDR3 is made up of 17 amino acids. In germline, CDR1 is MNHEY, CDR2 SMNVEV (reference sequence). The V gene end was trimmed by 2 bases and the J gene end by 5 bases; junction bases not matched to a gene: 8. The CDR3 bases are TGTGCCAGCAGTTTAGGGGGGGGACTAGCGGGAGTACACGAGCAGTACTTC. Its translation is CASSLGGGLAGVHEQYF.

This sequence joins TRBV27 and TRBJ2-1; TRBD2 matches 10 bases. Germline V CDR1 and CDR2: MNHEY, SMNVEV (reference sequence). The V and J ends lost 9 bases and 1 base, in that order; junction bases with no gene match: 9. The CDR3 is made up of 16 amino acids. The CDR3 loop reads CASKGIAGGSYNEQFF. CDR3 DNA sequence: TGTGCCAGTAAGGGGATAGCGGGAGGTTCCTACAATGAGCAGTTCTTC.